The 27 T cell receptor beta chains reported below all come from one sample, sequenced in a study of blood T cells in healthy people across ages. Then a second PCR, running about 7 to 11 cycles, was carried out with a sample-barcoded 5' primer and a J-beta primer mix. In TCRdb, the 5' RACE reads were re-called with MiXCR into one record per CDR3 protein. The repertoire holds roughly 1.5 million distinct CDR3 sequences, around 40% seen once, with approximately 4.1% in the top ten. The sample consisted of blood. The receptors here all came from a woman aged 18-29 years in good health.

The chain recombines TRBV6-1 with TRBJ1-2, with D unresolved. Trimming removed 7 bases at V and 3 bases at J, with 9 bases between. The CDR3 is made up of 12 amino acids. In germline, CDR1 is MNHNS, CDR2 SASEGT. For the CDR3, the DNA is TGTGCCAGCACCCAGCTAGACTATGGCTACACCTTC. It specifies CASTQLDYGYTF.

V and J are TRBV7-2 and TRBJ1-4, with 8 positions matching TRBD1. The V gene's germline CDR1 is SGHTA and CDR2 FQGNSA. V was clipped by 5 bases and J by 0 bases; unmatched bases: 14. The CDR3 totals 19 residues. The CDR3 DNA reads as TGTGCCAGCAGCCAAAGATTCAGGGGGCGCGTATCAACTAATGAAAAACTGTTTTTT. Its translation is CASSQRFRGRVSTNEKLFF.

The chain has TRBV20-1 and TRBJ2-7; 7 nucleotides align to TRBD2. From germline, CDR1 is DFQATT and CDR2 SNEGSKA (reference sequence). V was pared by 2 bases and J by 2 bases, with 9 bases of the junction left unmatched. This CDR3 contains 15 residues. CDR3 DNA: TGCAGTGCTAGACACTGGGCTAGCGGTCCCTACGAGCAGTACTTC. It specifies CSARHWASGPYEQYF.

The J gene is TRBJ1-4, the V gene TRBV3-1; D gene ambiguous. V shed 0 bases and J shed 1 base, with 9 bases lying between them. The germline V gene encodes CDR1 LGHDT and CDR2 YNNKEL (reference sequence). The CDR3 totals 16 residues. The CDR3 spells CASSQDAGRTNEKLFF. CDR3 coding DNA: TGTGCCAGCAGCCAAGATGCGGGCAGAACTAATGAAAAACTGTTTTTT.

This clonotype was seen a handful of times. The CDR3 bases are TGCAGTGCCGGGACTGGGAAAGAGACCCAGTACTTC. Protein sequence: CSAGTGKETQYF. The rearrangement uses TRBV20-1 and TRBJ2-5; TRBD2 might be the D (6 bases). The V gene's germline CDR1 is DFQATT and CDR2 SNEGSKA (reference sequence). This CDR3 region has 12 residues. V was clipped by 6 bases and J by 3 bases, with 11 bases between them.

This chain connects TRBV5-1 to TRBJ1-5; the D gene is possibly TRBD1 (5 bases). The germline V and J ends were trimmed by 4 bases and 5 bases, with 16 bases remaining between them. The CDR3 extends over 15 amino acids. Germline V lookup: CDR1 SGHRS, CDR2 YFSETQ. The chain's CDR3 is CASSNGGGLDQPQHF. The CDR3 DNA sequence: TGCGCCAGCAGCAACGGTGGGGGTTTGGATCAGCCCCAGCATTTT. Looking up the rest from reference TRBV5-1 and TRBJ1-5 gives the full variable domain: KAGVTQTPRYLIKTRGQQVTLSCSPISGHRSVSWYQQTPGQGLQFLFEYFSETQRNKGNFPGRFSGRQFSNSRSEMNVSTLELGDSALYLCASSNGGGLDQPQHFGDGTRLSIL.

The rearrangement links TRBV28 to TRBJ1-1; D unclear. CDR1 and CDR2 (germline): MDHEN, SYDVKM. V lost 6 bases, J lost 3 bases, and 29 bases lay in between. The CDR3 loop spans 19 amino acids. The CDR3 bases are TGTGCCAGCAGAGGCCGGAAGTCCTACCGGAGTAGTCGGGACACTGAAGCTTTCTTT. It is translated as CASRGRKSYRSSRDTEAFF.

The rearrangement uses TRBV6-1 and TRBJ2-1; D is possibly TRBD1 or TRBD2 (6 bases each). Per the germline V gene, CDR1 is MNHNS and CDR2 is SASEGT. This CDR3 has 15 residues. V lost 4 bases and J lost 2, with 12 bases in between. CDR3 DNA: TGTGCCAGCAGTGGACTAGGGACAACCTACAATGAGCAGTTCTTC. Translated, it gives CASSGLGTTYNEQFF.

This clonotype was found a few times. The chain recombines TRBV20-1 with TRBJ1-5, with D possibly matching TRBD1 (5 bases). V was pared by 5 bases and J by 7 bases, with 18 bases between. The length of the CDR3 is 14 residues. Per the germline V gene, CDR1 is DFQATT and CDR2 is SNEGSKA (reference sequence). CDR3 sequence: CSALDLGVGQPQHF. CDR3 bases: TGCAGTGCTCTGGATTTAGGGGTAGGACAGCCCCAGCATTTT.

This chain connects TRBV6-1 to TRBJ2-4, with D uncertain. V was trimmed by 0 bases and J by 6 bases, leaving 9 bases between them. In germline, CDR1 is MNHNS, CDR2 SASEGT. The CDR3 sequence is 14 residues long. The CDR3 is CASSEARWGNIQYF. For the CDR3, the DNA is TGTGCCAGCAGTGAAGCGCGTTGGGGAAACATTCAGTACTTC.

This clonotype has just a few counts. The J gene is TRBJ1-2, the V gene TRBV27, with D uncertain. The CDR3 runs to 13 residues. Per the germline V gene, CDR1 is MNHEY and CDR2 is SMNVEV (reference sequence). Trimming pared 3 bases from V and 7 bases from J, leaving 12 bases between. The CDR3: CASSFEPVGGYTF. In DNA, the CDR3 is TGTGCCAGCAGTTTCGAACCAGTTGGTGGCTACACCTTC.

This clonotype has only a few counts. The V gene is TRBV4-1, the J gene TRBJ1-2, with 8 nucleotides matching TRBD1. The CDR3 totals 15 residues. CDR1 and CDR2 from the germline V gene are MGHRA and YSYEKL. Trimming removed 4 bases from V and 1 base from J; junction bases left unmatched: 5. The chain's CDR3 is CASSPIGQGNYGYTF. In DNA, the CDR3 is TGCGCCAGCAGCCCTATCGGACAGGGTAACTATGGCTACACCTTC.

This clonotype has only a few counts. The chain uses TRBV4-3 and TRBJ2-5; TRBD1 might be the D (5 bases). Germline CDR1 reads LGHNA; CDR2 reads YSLEER. Trimming shortened V by 6 bases and J by 7 bases, and 21 bases separated the two germline ends. This CDR3 region has 15 residues. CDR3 residues: CASSRFHSTQGTQYF. The DNA for the CDR3 is TGCGCCAGCAGTCGGTTTCACAGCACCCAGGGGACCCAGTACTTC.

DNA for the CDR3: TGCAGCGTTGGACAGTTCGCTGAAGCTTTCTTT. Its protein product is CSVGQFAEAFF. The rearrangement links TRBV29-1 to TRBJ1-1; perhaps TRBD1 as D (5 bases). V gave up 4 bases and J gave up 6 bases, with 9 bases separating them. This CDR3 is built from 11 residues. The germline V gene encodes CDR1 SQVTM and CDR2 ANQGSEA.

The chain links TRBV12-3 or TRBV12-4 to TRBJ2-2; D call uncertain. Trimming left V 1 base short and J 7 bases short, with 7 bases between. This CDR3 spans 13 amino acids. The CDR3 sequence: CASSLEPGGELFF. CDR3 DNA sequence: TGTGCCAGCAGTTTAGAGCCGGGCGGGGAGCTGTTTTTT.

This clonotype was observed many times. V is TRBV7-6 and J is TRBJ2-5; the D is unclear. The CDR3 runs to 11 residues. Germline loops: CDR1 SGHVS, CDR2 FNYEAQ. The V gene lost 4 bases and the J gene lost 5 bases, with 5 bases spanning the gap. CDR3 loop: CASSSPETQYF. As DNA, the CDR3 is TGTGCCAGCAGCTCTCCCGAGACCCAGTACTTC.

In its sample, this clonotype was seen many times. The chain combines TRBV15 with TRBJ2-7; D is uncertain. Trimming cost V 1 base and J 4 bases, with 11 bases left between them. The CDR3 sequence is 14 residues long. CDR1 LNHNV and CDR2 YYDKDF come from the germline V gene (reference sequence). CDR3: CATSRVVMGYEQYF. CDR3 in DNA: TGTGCCACCAGCAGAGTAGTTATGGGTTACGAGCAGTACTTC.

The chain has TRBV25-1 and TRBJ1-6; possible D gene TRBD1, 5 bases. This CDR3 has 15 residues. Trimming took 2 bases from V and 5 from J, leaving 10 bases between them. Germline CDR1 is MGHDK and CDR2 is SYGVNS. The CDR3 DNA is TGTGCCAGCAGTGAACAGGGCCCTAATAATTCACCCCTCCACTTT. This translates into CASSEQGPNNSPLHF.

The chain uses TRBV7-2 and TRBJ2-1, with D hard to call. Germline-derived CDR1 and CDR2 are SGHTA and FQGNSA. With 5 bases removed from V and 9 bases from J, the gap between germline ends came to 8 bases. The CDR3 consists of 11 residues. Here the CDR3 reads CASSPTPEQFF. CDR3 in DNA: TGTGCCAGCAGCCCGACCCCTGAGCAGTTCTTC.

CDR3 sequence reads: CSVEDPWGEQYF. In DNA, the CDR3 is TGCAGCGTTGAAGACCCTTGGGGGGAGCAGTACTTC. The genes are TRBV29-1 and TRBJ2-5, with a weak D call TRBD2 (6 bases). CDR1 SQVTM and CDR2 ANQGSEA come from the germline V gene. The CDR3 has 12 residues. V lost 0 bases to trimming and J lost 11 bases, with 13 bases between them.

The rearrangement links TRBV28 to TRBJ2-3, with TRBD1 identical over 8 bases. After removal of 6 bases from V and 2 bases from J, the junction contained 13 bases not matched to a gene. The germline CDR1 and CDR2 sequences are MDHEN and SYDVKM. The length of the CDR3 is 17 residues. The CDR3: CASRSGQVPTFTDTQYF. CDR3 sequence (DNA): TGTGCCAGCAGATCGGGACAGGTCCCAACGTTCACAGATACGCAGTATTTT.

The J gene is TRBJ1-2, the V gene TRBV9, with D hard to call. The length of the CDR3 is 12 residues. Germline V gene data show CDR1 as SGDLS and CDR2 as YYNGEE. The V gene lost 6 bases and the J gene lost 8 bases, with 14 bases spanning the gap. The CDR3 sequence: CASNVQGQGYTF. The CDR3 bases are TGTGCCAGCAACGTTCAAGGGCAAGGCTACACCTTC.

The chain combines TRBV6-2 or TRBV6-3 with TRBJ2-7; D remains unclear. The ends were cut back, 6 bases at V and 1 base at J, with 19 bases in the middle. Germline CDR1 and CDR2: MNHEY and SVGEGT. This CDR3 has 16 amino acids. CDR3 DNA sequence: TGTGCCAGCAGCCTCCTTCCTGAGGTAAATTCCTACGAGCAGTACTTC. This encodes CASSLLPEVNSYEQYF.

This clonotype appeared a few times. The chain uses TRBV4-3 and TRBJ2-7, with D possibly being TRBD2 (6 bases). CDR3 length: 16 residues. Between the trimmed V and J ends, which lost 3 bases and 0 bases, there was a span of 15 bases. From germline, CDR1 is LGHNA and CDR2 YSLEER. The CDR3 sequence: CASSQASGPFSYEQYF. The CDR3 DNA follows: TGCGCCAGCAGCCAGGCAAGCGGGCCTTTCTCCTACGAGCAGTACTTC.

The chain combines TRBV12-3 or TRBV12-4 with TRBJ2-3, with 7 bases identical to TRBD2. V was clipped by 5 bases and J by 3 bases; unmatched bases: 8. This CDR3 comprises 15 residues. The CDR3 loop reads CASSRQAGRTDTQYF. In nucleotides, the CDR3 is TGTGCCAGCAGTAGACAAGCGGGAAGAACAGATACGCAGTATTTT.

This clonotype was observed at least ten times. Compared with germline, one end of the junction differs, possibly owing to a read error. The J gene is TRBJ2-3, the V gene TRBV5-1; 8 bases fit TRBD2. Germline CDR1 reads SGHRS; CDR2 reads YFSETQ. CDR3 length: 14 residues. CDR3 sequence reads: CASLRGGSTDTQYF. The DNA of the CDR3 is TGTGCCAGCCTCCGGGGGGGTAGCACAGATACGCAGTATTTT.

The chain uses TRBV4-3 and TRBJ2-1; no reliable D call. The CDR3 has 14 amino acids. Trimming took off 0 bases at V and 5 bases at J, with 8 bases between the two ends. In germline, CDR1 is LGHNA, CDR2 YSLEER. CDR3 residues: CASSQDRRDNEQFF. The CDR3 DNA sequence: TGCGCCAGCAGCCAAGATAGGCGAGACAATGAGCAGTTCTTC.